One TCR beta chain is described in this entry. These data are taken from a study of cytomegalovirus exposure and HLA in healthy donors. The trim removed 9 bases at V and 2 bases at J, leaving 12 bases unmatched. Germline CDR1 is LNHNV and CDR2 is YYDKDF (reference sequence). The CDR3 has 15 amino acids. PCR was performed using 60 Vbeta and 13 Jbeta primers. TCRdb's table, derived via immunoSEQ multiplex PCR, lists solely in-frame clones and lacks some. The sample consists of 85,000 to 100,000 clones, about four fifths of them appearing once. The receptor's source is a man in his thirties or forties in good health and CMV-seronegative. V usage is TRBV15 and J usage is TRBJ2-7, with 8 bases lining up with TRBD1. Sequenced sample: PBMCs. The CDR3 loop reads CATSLGQDPTYEQYF. CDR3 bases: TGTGCCACTTCATTGGGACAGGATCCGACCTACGAGCAGTACTTC.